This TCR beta chain was observed in a study of shared clonotypes between healthy human individuals. Positive CCR7 selection of CD45RO-negative cells yielded the naive CD8 cells, and terminally differentiated effector memory CD45RA+ cells were excluded. Profiled with immunoSEQ multiplex PCR; TCRdb holds only in-frame clones, not every one. The sample records hundreds of thousands of clones, approximately 95% being singletons. Study-wide results and limits: Naive subsets tended to show greater estimated richness than memory subsets.

A remark on this clone: The antigen is not known.

The CDR3 spans 14 residues. Germline trimming cut 5 bases from V and 4 bases from J; bases unmatched to any gene: 5. Germline CDR1 reads MNHNS; CDR2 reads SASEGT. The V and J genes are TRBV6-1 and TRBJ2-1, with 7 bases lining up with TRBD2. The sequenced sample was naive CD8+ T cells sorted from blood. This receptor was taken from a woman aged 25-40 years in good health. The CDR3 nucleotides are TGTGCCAGCAGTCCCGAGCGGGAATACAATGAGCAGTTCTTC. It is translated as CASSPEREYNEQFF.